This TCR beta chain came from a study of blood T cell repertoires in COVID-19. Overall study: Collection of acute and convalescent COVID-19 samples took place in the United States, Italy and Spain.

In the original analysis: Nucleated cell counts were estimated from reference gene primer amplification. Only in-frame clones appear in the TCRdb table, and some are missing; sequencing was by immunoSEQ multiplex PCR. The V and J calls and the clone size are those of that table, but D and trimming were determined from the DNA. The sample includes roughly 380,000 clones, about 89% of them seen just once. This TCR was recovered from a middle-aged woman with COVID-19, enrolled during active disease. Sequenced: peripheral blood.

The CDR3 here is CASSLQGSYNEQFF. The CDR3 nucleotides are TGTGCCAGCAGTTTGCAGGGATCCTACAATGAGCAGTTCTTC. The chain has TRBV27 and TRBJ2-1, with D tentatively TRBD1 (5 bases). Germline V gene lookup returns CDR1 MNHEY and CDR2 SMNVEV (reference sequence). The CDR3 totals 14 residues. Trimming shortened V by 3 bases and J by 1 base, and 7 bases separated the two germline ends.